This T cell receptor beta chain comes out of a study of lymphopenia after photon versus proton radiotherapy. Study-wide results and caveats: Proton therapy kept repertoires fairly stable, unlike photons, which gained effector/memory cells. Post-nadir diversity loss with photons came from oligoclonal expansion, particularly CD8+ Temra cells. Better survival with proton therapy was suggested as possible, not demonstrated. Larger post-nadir TCR diversity loss correlated inversely with survival in deceased patients.

Trimming took off 5 bases at V and 8 bases at J, with 12 bases between the two ends. CDR3 size: 12 residues. Germline-derived CDR1 and CDR2 are SNHLY and FYNNEI. TCRdb's table, derived via immunoSEQ multiplex PCR, lists solely in-frame clones and lacks some. The table shows tens of thousands of clones, with approximately 84% occurring only once. Regarding this clone: What it binds is unknown.

The receptor comes from a man between 60 and 70 years old with pancreatic cancer. The rearrangement joins TRBV2 to TRBJ1-2, with TRBD1 as a possible D gene (6 bases). The sequences come from peripheral blood, collected from a patient treated with proton-based radiotherapy. The CDR3 sequence: CASSPQGPGYTF. The CDR3, as DNA: TGTGCCAGCAGTCCCCAGGGGCCCGGCTACACCTTC.